The 9 T cell receptor beta chains in this list originate from one sample, sequenced in a study of human T cells and chemical hapten exposure. TCRdb fed the RACE reads into MiXCR, producing one record per CDR3 protein. The sample lists 40,000 or so distinct CDR3 sequences; roughly 12% were seen once. Stated time point: patch test 3, about 24 weeks after DPC sensitization. The sample's treatment: therapeutic diphenylcyclopropenone sensitization with weekly scalp DPC. Whole blood, unfractionated, served as the material for total RNA extraction. Sequences were derived from whole blood, sampled in connection with sensitization to the hapten diphenylcyclopropenone (DPC). These receptors were taken from a woman in her thirties or forties with alopecia areata. Some clones in this sample may be carry-over from other donors' samples.

This clonotype has a count of ten or more. The rearrangement links TRBV9 to TRBJ2-2; D is undetermined. CDR1 SGDLS and CDR2 YYNGEE come from the germline V gene. The CDR3 is 13 amino acids. V was shortened by 3 bases and J by 6 bases, with 9 bases between the two germline ends. The CDR3 is CASSAQAAGELFF. CDR3 coding DNA: TGTGCCAGCAGCGCGCAGGCGGCCGGGGAGCTGTTTTTT.

Ten or more counts support this clonotype. V is TRBV10-1 and J is TRBJ2-2, with D hard to call. V shed 4 bases and J shed 4 bases, with 4 bases lying between them. In germline, CDR1 is WNHNN, CDR2 SYGVQD (reference sequence). The CDR3 contains 12 residues. The CDR3: CASSGVTGELFF. CDR3 sequence (DNA): TGCGCCAGCAGTGGAGTCACCGGGGAGCTGTTTTTT.

In this sample, this clonotype turned up a few times. The rearrangement links TRBV11-2 to TRBJ2-4, with TRBD1 as a possible D gene (5 bases). The CDR3 sequence is 14 residues long. The germline gives CDR1 SGHAT, CDR2 FQNNGV. Trimming left V 0 bases short and J 3 bases short, with 6 bases between. The CDR3 DNA reads TGTGCCAGCAGCTTAGACGGACACAAAAACATTCAGTACTTC. Translating it yields CASSLDGHKNIQYF.

The DNA for the CDR3 is TGTGCCAGCAGTTCTGAGCGGGGGCGCGGGGAGCTGTTTTTT. Its protein product is CASSSERGRGELFF. This chain uses TRBV28 with TRBJ2-2; 8 nucleotides align to TRBD2. The germline CDR1 and CDR2 sequences are MDHEN and SYDVKM. The CDR3 has 14 residues. V gave up 4 bases and J gave up 7 bases; unmatched junction bases: 5.

This rearrangement joins TRBV7-9 to TRBJ2-5; D is uncertain. The germline V gene encodes CDR1 SEHNR and CDR2 FQNEAQ (reference sequence). Trimming stripped 5 bases from V and 4 bases from J, with 17 bases between. CDR3 length equals 15 residues. This CDR3 reads CASSPQILEGETQYF. The CDR3 coding sequence is TGTGCCAGCAGCCCCCAGATCTTAGAAGGAGAGACCCAGTACTTC. Complete variable domain (other parts from reference TRBV7-9 and TRBJ2-5): DTGVSQNPRHKITKRGQNVTFRCDPISEHNRLYWYRQTLGQGPEFLTYFQNEAQLEKSRLLSDRFSAERPKGSFSTLEIQRTEQGDSAMYLCASSPQILEGETQYFGPGTRLLVL.

The chain is built from TRBV7-9 and TRBJ1-1; no definite D call. Trimming cost V 4 bases and J 8 bases, with 11 bases left between them. The CDR3 covers 12 residues. The germline gives CDR1 SEHNR, CDR2 FQNEAQ (reference sequence). The CDR3 DNA reads TGTGCCAGCAGCTCCACGTCATCGGAAGCTTTCTTT. As protein: CASSSTSSEAFF.

This clonotype was detected only a few times. This sequence joins TRBV28 and TRBJ1-2; possibly TRBD1 for D (6 bases). CDR3 length: 13 residues. With 6 bases removed from V and 4 bases from J, the gap between germline ends came to 12 bases. Germline-derived CDR1 and CDR2 are MDHEN and SYDVKM. CDR3 sequence: CASRFQGFYGYTF. In DNA form, the CDR3 reads TGTGCCAGCAGGTTCCAGGGGTTCTATGGCTACACCTTC.

The table lists this clonotype with a few counts. The rearrangement links TRBV28 to TRBJ2-7; a possible D gene is TRBD2 (5 bases). The V gene lost 4 bases and the J gene lost 2 bases, with 15 bases spanning the gap. This CDR3 contains 15 residues. Germline lookup yields CDR1 MDHEN and CDR2 SYDVKM. DNA of the CDR3: TGTGCCAGCAGTTCACCGGGGATGGGGACCTACGAGCAGTACTTC. As protein: CASSSPGMGTYEQYF. The full variable domain, its missing parts supplied by reference TRBV28 and TRBJ2-7, is DVKVTQSSRYLVKRTGEKVFLECVQDMDHENMFWYRQDPGLGLRLIYFSYDVKMKEKGDIPEGYSVSREKKERFSLILESASTNQTSMYLCASSSPGMGTYEQYFGPGTRLTVT.

This clonotype occurred many times. The chain combines TRBV20-1 with TRBJ1-4; maybe TRBD1 (5 bases). The CDR3 extends over 13 amino acids. CDR1 and CDR2 from the germline V gene are DFQATT and SNEGSKA (reference sequence). V lost 0 bases, J lost 7 bases, and 9 bases lay in between. In DNA form, the CDR3 reads TGCAGTGCTAGAGAGGGGGTTGTTGAAAAACTGTTTTTT. Residues: CSAREGVVEKLFF.